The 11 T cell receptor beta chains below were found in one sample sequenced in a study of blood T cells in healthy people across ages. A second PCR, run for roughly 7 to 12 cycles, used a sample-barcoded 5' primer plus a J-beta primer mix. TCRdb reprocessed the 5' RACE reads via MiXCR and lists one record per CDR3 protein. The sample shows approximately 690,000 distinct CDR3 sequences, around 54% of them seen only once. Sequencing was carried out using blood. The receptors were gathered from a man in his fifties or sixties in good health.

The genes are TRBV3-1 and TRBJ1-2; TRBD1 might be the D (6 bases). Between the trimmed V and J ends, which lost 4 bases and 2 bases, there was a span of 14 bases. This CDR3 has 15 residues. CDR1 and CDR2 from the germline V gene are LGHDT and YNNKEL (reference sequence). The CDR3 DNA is TGTGCCAGCAGCCGCGCAGGGCAGGGGAACTATGGCTACACCTTC. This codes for CASSRAGQGNYGYTF.

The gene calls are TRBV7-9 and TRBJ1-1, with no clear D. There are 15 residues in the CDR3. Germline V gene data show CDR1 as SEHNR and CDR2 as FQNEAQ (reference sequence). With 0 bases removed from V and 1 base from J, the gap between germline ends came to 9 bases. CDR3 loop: CASSLALAGNTEAFF. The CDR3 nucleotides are TGTGCCAGCAGCTTAGCGCTGGCAGGGAACACTGAAGCTTTCTTT.

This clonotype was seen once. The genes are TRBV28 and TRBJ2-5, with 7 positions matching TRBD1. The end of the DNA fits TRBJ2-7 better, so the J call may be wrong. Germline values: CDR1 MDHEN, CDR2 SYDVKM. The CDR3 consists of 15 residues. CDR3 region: CASSGGQKPLDEQYF. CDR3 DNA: TGTGCCAGCAGTGGGGGACAGAAACCTCTCGACGAGCAGTACTTC.

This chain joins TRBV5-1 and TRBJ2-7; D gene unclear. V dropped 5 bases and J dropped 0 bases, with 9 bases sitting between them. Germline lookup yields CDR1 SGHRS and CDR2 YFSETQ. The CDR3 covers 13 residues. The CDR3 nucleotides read TGCGCCAGCAGTCGGACCTTCTCCTACGAGCAGTACTTC. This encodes CASSRTFSYEQYF.

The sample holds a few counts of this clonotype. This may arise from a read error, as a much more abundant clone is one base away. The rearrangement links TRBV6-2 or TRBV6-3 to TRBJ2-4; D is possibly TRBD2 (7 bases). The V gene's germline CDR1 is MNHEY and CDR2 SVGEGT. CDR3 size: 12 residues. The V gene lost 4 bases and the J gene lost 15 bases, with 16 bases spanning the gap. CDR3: CASSSETGGRYF. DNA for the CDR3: TGTGCCAGCAGTTCAGAGACAGGCGGGAGGTACTTC.

The CDR3 region has the DNA TGTGCCAGCACTCCGGACAGGGATAACTATGGCTACACCTTC. Residues: CASTPDRDNYGYTF. J is TRBJ1-2 and V is TRBV2; the match to TRBD1 covers 8 bases. Germline values: CDR1 SNHLY, CDR2 FYNNEI. The CDR3 loop spans 14 amino acids. V shed 7 bases and J 1 base; nucleotides not matched to a gene: 5.

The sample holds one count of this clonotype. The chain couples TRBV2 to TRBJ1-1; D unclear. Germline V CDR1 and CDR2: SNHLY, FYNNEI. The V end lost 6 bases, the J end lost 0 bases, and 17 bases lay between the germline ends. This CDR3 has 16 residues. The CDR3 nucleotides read TGTGCCAGCAGACCCGTAGAAAGCAGTATGAACACTGAAGCTTTCTTT. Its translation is CASRPVESSMNTEAFF. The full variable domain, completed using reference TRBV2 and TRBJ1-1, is EPEVTQTPSHQVTQMGQEVILRCVPISNHLYFYWYRQILGQKVEFLVSFYNNEISEKSEIFDDQFSVERPDGSNFTLKIRSTKLEDSAMYFCASRPVESSMNTEAFFGQGTRLTVV.

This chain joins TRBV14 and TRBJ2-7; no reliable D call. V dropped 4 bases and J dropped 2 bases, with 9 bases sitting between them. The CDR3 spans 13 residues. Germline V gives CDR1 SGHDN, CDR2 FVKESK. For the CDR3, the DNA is TGTGCCAGCAGCCGATTCGACACCTACGAGCAGTACTTC. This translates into CASSRFDTYEQYF.

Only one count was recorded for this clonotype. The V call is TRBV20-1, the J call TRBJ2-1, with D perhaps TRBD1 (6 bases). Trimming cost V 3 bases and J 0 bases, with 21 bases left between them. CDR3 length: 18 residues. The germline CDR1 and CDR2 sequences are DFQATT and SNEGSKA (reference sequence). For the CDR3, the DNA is TGCAGTGCTAGCCCCCCGAGGATAGGGGGAAGCTCCTACAATGAGCAGTTCTTC. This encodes CSASPPRIGGSSYNEQFF.

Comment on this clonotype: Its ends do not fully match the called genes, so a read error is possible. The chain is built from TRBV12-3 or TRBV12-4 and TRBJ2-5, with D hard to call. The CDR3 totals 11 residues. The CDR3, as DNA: TGTGCCAACAGTTCCACAGAGACCCAGTACTTC. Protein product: CANSSTETQYF.

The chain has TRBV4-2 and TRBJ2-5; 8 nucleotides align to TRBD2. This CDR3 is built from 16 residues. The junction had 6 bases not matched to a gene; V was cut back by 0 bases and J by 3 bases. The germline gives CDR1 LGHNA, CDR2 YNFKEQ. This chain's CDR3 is CASSQELRGAEETQYF. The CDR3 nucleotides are TGTGCCAGCAGCCAAGAGCTGCGGGGGGCCGAAGAGACCCAGTACTTC.